The 13 T cell receptor beta chains listed next were all sequenced from one sample in a study of beta chain features in type 1 diabetes. TCRB transcripts that were expressed got sequenced, as all of the isolated RNA had been reverse transcribed. Produced via immunoSEQ multiplex PCR; TCRdb's table is partial and in-frame only. The sample lists 140,000 to 150,000 clones; about 44% were seen once. Sequencing was done on a sample of Tregs from blood. These receptors all stem from a young man in good health.

The V call is TRBV5-1, the J call TRBJ2-2; 7 positions match TRBD2. CDR1 and CDR2 from the germline V gene are SGHRS and YFSETQ. CDR3 length: 16 amino acids. With 1 base clipped from V and 1 base from J, the junction kept 4 bases outside the gene matches. DNA of the CDR3: TGCGCCAGCAGCTTGTCGGCTAGCGGGAACACCGGGGAGCTGTTTTTT. As protein: CASSLSASGNTGELFF. Drawing the rest from reference TRBV5-1 and TRBJ2-2, the complete variable domain is KAGVTQTPRYLIKTRGQQVTLSCSPISGHRSVSWYQQTPGQGLQFLFEYFSETQRNKGNFPGRFSGRQFSNSRSEMNVSTLELGDSALYLCASSLSASGNTGELFFGEGSRLTVL.

CDR3 DNA sequence: TGTGCCAGCAGGAGGGACTCCCAGAGGCAGTTCTTC. Amino acid sequence: CASRRDSQRQFF. The chain is built from TRBV7-2 and TRBJ2-1, with TRBD2 as a possible D gene (6 bases). V shed 6 bases and J shed 12 bases, with 15 bases lying between them. The germline V gene encodes CDR1 SGHTA and CDR2 FQGNSA. The CDR3 loop spans 12 amino acids.

The V and J genes are TRBV6-5 and TRBJ2-5, with 8 bases aligning to TRBD1. V was clipped by 4 bases and J by 5 bases; unmatched bases: 6. Germline V CDR1 and CDR2: MNHEY, SVGAGI. The CDR3 covers 14 residues. The chain's CDR3 is CASSSQGAWETQYF. As DNA, the CDR3 is TGTGCCAGCAGTTCCCAGGGGGCTTGGGAGACCCAGTACTTC.

There are a few counts of this clone. The chain combines TRBV2 with TRBJ2-1; no firm D call. The CDR3 loop spans 13 amino acids. Trimming removed 7 bases at V and 4 bases at J, with 11 bases between. The V gene's germline CDR1 is SNHLY and CDR2 FYNNEI. CDR3 in DNA: TGTGCCAGCACTTCGGGTGCTTACAATGAGCAGTTCTTC. This codes for CASTSGAYNEQFF.

The chain has TRBV5-4 and TRBJ1-1, with TRBD1 as a possible D gene (6 bases). Looked up from germline, CDR1 is SGHNT and CDR2 is YYREEE (reference sequence). The CDR3 totals 12 residues. Trimming pared 2 bases from V and 10 bases from J, leaving 12 bases between. The CDR3 sequence: CASSFQGRRAFF. CDR3 sequence (DNA): TGTGCCAGCAGCTTTCAGGGGAGACGAGCTTTCTTT.

The V gene is TRBV7-9, the J gene TRBJ2-7, with 7 bases matching TRBD1. CDR1 is SEHNR, CDR2 FQNEAQ, per germline (reference sequence). V was clipped by 5 bases and J by 3 bases; unmatched bases: 4. This CDR3 comprises 13 residues. The CDR3: CASSPDRDYEQYF. The DNA for the CDR3 is TGTGCCAGCAGCCCCGACAGGGACTACGAGCAGTACTTC.

The table lists this clone with a count of one. The V and J genes are TRBV27 and TRBJ2-2, with TRBD1 matching 9 bases. In germline, CDR1 is MNHEY, CDR2 SMNVEV (reference sequence). There are 14 residues in the CDR3. The ends lost 6 bases at V and 2 bases at J; junction bases unmatched: 1. CDR3 DNA sequence: TGTGCCAGCAGGGGACAGGGCAACACCGGGGAGCTGTTTTTT. Protein product: CASRGQGNTGELFF.

This clone has only a few counts. The CDR3 loop is CASSQEGRDGYTF. In DNA, the CDR3 is TGCGCCAGCAGCCAAGAGGGGAGGGACGGCTACACCTTC. The chain is built from TRBV4-3 and TRBJ1-2; perhaps TRBD1 as D (5 bases). With 0 bases removed from V and 8 bases from J, the gap between germline ends came to 10 bases. The CDR3 sequence is 13 residues long. Germline lookup yields CDR1 LGHNA and CDR2 YSLEER.

This clone was detected only a few times. The CDR3 sequence: CASSIRREETQYF. In DNA form, the CDR3 reads TGTGCCAGTAGTATTCGACGGGAGGAGACCCAGTACTTC. The chain uses TRBV19 and TRBJ2-5; possibly TRBD2 for D (6 bases). The CDR3 consists of 13 residues. V was shortened by 3 bases and J by 5 bases, with 10 bases between the two germline ends. The germline V gene encodes CDR1 LNHDA and CDR2 SQIVND (reference sequence).

Only a few counts were recorded for this clone. In DNA form, the CDR3 reads TGTGCCAGTAGTAGGACAGTTTACAATGAGCAGTTCTTC. This codes for CASSRTVYNEQFF. The chain has TRBV19 and TRBJ2-1, with TRBD1 as a possible D gene (6 bases). CDR3 length: 13 amino acids. The V and J ends lost 4 bases and 4 bases respectively, with 8 bases between them. CDR1 and CDR2 (germline): LNHDA, SQIVND (reference sequence).

The table lists this clone with a few counts. The gene calls are TRBV7-2 and TRBJ2-3, with a tentative D call TRBD1 (6 bases). V was cut by 7 bases and J by 0 bases, with 11 bases left in between. The CDR3 sequence is 14 residues long. Germline CDR1 and CDR2: SGHTA and FQGNSA. The CDR3: CASKWGLSTDTQYF. The CDR3, as DNA: TGTGCCAGCAAGTGGGGGCTAAGCACAGATACGCAGTATTTT.

This chain links TRBV6-6 with TRBJ2-7, with D possibly TRBD2 on 5 matching bases. This CDR3 has 13 amino acids. Germline V gives CDR1 MNHNY, CDR2 SVGAGI (reference sequence). Trimming removed 10 bases from V and 1 base from J, with 14 bases in between. CDR3 in amino acids: CATLREGSYEQYF. CDR3 nucleotide sequence: TGTGCCACCCTGAGGGAAGGGTCCTACGAGCAGTACTTC.

The chain has TRBV4-1 and TRBJ2-1; 10 bases agree with TRBD2. Germline values: CDR1 MGHRA, CDR2 YSYEKL. The CDR3 spans 15 residues. The J segment lost 6 bases and the V segment lost 0 bases, leaving 2 bases of the junction unmatched. The CDR3 protein is CASSQDLAGVNEQFF. In nucleotides, the CDR3 is TGCGCCAGCAGCCAAGACCTAGCGGGGGTCAATGAGCAGTTCTTC.